This is a list of T cell receptor beta chains from one sample in a study of CD8 T cells in Susac syndrome. TCRdb reanalysed the immunoSEQ multiplex PCR reads using MiXCR and keeps one entry per CDR3 protein. The sample consists of 350,000 to 550,000 distinct CDR3 sequences, 85% to 90% of them appearing once. Sequences were obtained from CD8+ T cells from PBMCs. Every receptor here comes from a human donor with multiple sclerosis. The CDR3 runs from the conserved cysteine through the conserved F or W. Fields, in order: V gene, clone size, D gene, J gene, CDR3 DNA, CDR3 protein. D genes are given only for firm matches. Expanded clones are given a class, and other clones once, few, many or no size at all.

V gene: TRBV20-1; clone size: NA; D gene: NA; J gene: TRBJ1-2; CDR3 DNA: TGCAGTGCTAGAGAAACGGGGGGCTTCGGCTACACCTTC; CDR3 protein: CSARETGGFGYTF
V gene: TRBV6-1; clone size: few; D gene: TRBD2; J gene: TRBJ2-5; CDR3 DNA: TGTGCCAGCAGCAGCGGACTAGCGGGAAGTGAGACCCAGTACTTC; CDR3 protein: CASSSGLAGSETQYF
V gene: TRBV27; clone size: once; D gene: NA; J gene: TRBJ2-7; CDR3 DNA: TGTGCCAGCAGCTGGTCTAGTAACTACGAGCAGTACTTC; CDR3 protein: CASSWSSNYEQYF
V gene: TRBV20-1; clone size: NA; D gene: NA; J gene: TRBJ1-2; CDR3 DNA: TGCAGTGCTAGAGATCGTGCAGGGAGGCGAGATGGCTACACCTTC; CDR3 protein: CSARDRAGRRDGYTF
V gene: TRBV4-1; clone size: NA; D gene: NA; J gene: TRBJ2-7; CDR3 DNA: TGCGCCAGCAGCCAACCGGGACCGGACTACGAGCAGTACTTC; CDR3 protein: CASSQPGPDYEQYF
V gene: TRBV29-1; clone size: NA; D gene: TRBD1; J gene: TRBJ2-5; CDR3 DNA: TGCAGCGCCCAAGGGGAACAGGGGGGACAAGAGACCCAGTACTTC; CDR3 protein: CSAQGEQGGQETQYF
V gene: TRBV9; clone size: NA; D gene: NA; J gene: TRBJ1-3; CDR3 DNA: TGTGCCAGCAGCGTAGCGGGGGACACCATATATTTT; CDR3 protein: CASSVAGDTIYF
V gene: TRBV20-1; clone size: NA; D gene: NA; J gene: TRBJ2-7; CDR3 DNA: TGCAGTGCTAGTCTCAGGGACCCCTACGAGCAGTACTTC; CDR3 protein: CSASLRDPYEQYF
V gene: TRBV4-1; clone size: NA; D gene: TRBD1; J gene: TRBJ1-1; CDR3 DNA: TGCGCCAGCAGCCAATCCCGGACAGGGGAGTTTTTGGAAGCTTTCTTT; CDR3 protein: CASSQSRTGEFLEAFF
V gene: TRBV11-2; clone size: once; D gene: TRBD1; J gene: TRBJ1-1; CDR3 DNA: TGTGCCAGCAGCTTCAGTACAGGGGGCCCCGAGGTCCCATTCACCTTGACTGAAGCTTTCTTT; CDR3 protein: CASSFSTGGPEVPFTLTEAFF
V gene: TRBV5-5; clone size: NA; D gene: NA; J gene: TRBJ2-7; CDR3 DNA: TGTGCCAGCAGCTCCACCCGACAGGTTTCCTACGAGCAGTACTTC; CDR3 protein: CASSSTRQVSYEQYF
V gene: TRBV14; clone size: NA; D gene: TRBD1; J gene: TRBJ1-1; CDR3 DNA: TGTGCCAGCAGCCGAGACAGGGTACAGCAGGAAGCTTTCTTT; CDR3 protein: CASSRDRVQQEAFF
V gene: TRBV2; clone size: NA; D gene: NA; J gene: TRBJ1-1; CDR3 DNA: TGTGCCACCCCCCTGGGGGAAGGCACTGAAGCTTTCTTT; CDR3 protein: CATPLGEGTEAFF
V gene: TRBV20-1; clone size: NA; D gene: NA; J gene: TRBJ1-1; CDR3 DNA: TGCAGTGCTAGTCGGGGGCTGGACACTGAAGCTTTCTTT; CDR3 protein: CSASRGLDTEAFF
V gene: TRBV12-3/TRBV12-4; clone size: NA; D gene: NA; J gene: TRBJ2-3; CDR3 DNA: TGTGCCAGCAGTTTAAGAGACAGCACAGATACGCAGTATTTT; CDR3 protein: CASSLRDSTDTQYF
V gene: TRBV7-9; clone size: NA; D gene: TRBD1; J gene: TRBJ2-2; CDR3 DNA: TGTGCCAGCAGCACCGGGACAGGGGATCCCGGGGAGCTGTTTTTT; CDR3 protein: CASSTGTGDPGELFF
V gene: TRBV30; clone size: NA; D gene: NA; J gene: TRBJ2-3; CDR3 DNA: TGTGCCTCTCTTTCCGGGTTCACAGATACGCAGTATTTT; CDR3 protein: CASLSGFTDTQYF
V gene: TRBV27; clone size: NA; D gene: TRBD2; J gene: TRBJ2-7; CDR3 DNA: TGTGCCAGCAGTTCCTCGGGCGGGGCGGGAGGCTACGAGCAGTACTTC; CDR3 protein: CASSSSGGAGGYEQYF
V gene: TRBV6-5; clone size: NA; D gene: TRBD2; J gene: TRBJ2-1; CDR3 DNA: TGTGCCAGCAGTTACTCGAGCCTAGCGGGAGACAATGAGCAGTTCTTC; CDR3 protein: CASSYSSLAGDNEQFF
V gene: TRBV27; clone size: NA; D gene: TRBD2; J gene: TRBJ2-1; CDR3 DNA: TGTGCCAGCAGTCCGGTAGCGGGAGTGAGTGAGCAGTTCTTC; CDR3 protein: CASSPVAGVSEQFF
V gene: TRBV10-3; clone size: NA; D gene: NA; J gene: TRBJ1-2; CDR3 DNA: TGTGCCATCAGTGACGACAGGTCCTCTTATGGCTACACCTTC; CDR3 protein: CAISDDRSSYGYTF
V gene: TRBV19; clone size: NA; D gene: NA; J gene: TRBJ2-1; CDR3 DNA: TGTGCCAGTAAGAACCCCCCCAGTGAGCAGTTCTTC; CDR3 protein: CASKNPPSEQFF
V gene: TRBV29-1; clone size: NA; D gene: NA; J gene: TRBJ2-3; CDR3 DNA: TGCAGCGTTGAAAACAGGGCCTGCACAGATACGCAGTATTTT; CDR3 protein: CSVENRACTDTQYF
V gene: TRBV27; clone size: NA; D gene: TRBD1; J gene: TRBJ1-2; CDR3 DNA: TGTGCCAGCTCCGACAGGGGGGACTATGGCTACACCTTC; CDR3 protein: CASSDRGDYGYTF
V gene: TRBV6-4; clone size: NA; D gene: TRBD2; J gene: TRBJ2-1; CDR3 DNA: TGTGCCAGCAGTAGGGGACTAGCGGGAGATGAGCAGTTCTTC; CDR3 protein: CASSRGLAGDEQFF
V gene: TRBV3-1; clone size: NA; D gene: NA; J gene: TRBJ1-2; CDR3 DNA: TGTGCCAGCAGCCAAGTTGTAGGGTCCGGTTCCTGGGATGGCTACACCTTC; CDR3 protein: CASSQVVGSGSWDGYTF
V gene: TRBV7-9; clone size: NA; D gene: TRBD1; J gene: TRBJ2-7; CDR3 DNA: TGTGCCAGCAGCCCCGACAGGGGCCACCCCTACGAGCAGTACTTC; CDR3 protein: CASSPDRGHPYEQYF
V gene: TRBV30; clone size: NA; D gene: TRBD2; J gene: TRBJ2-7; CDR3 DNA: TGTGCCTGGAGTGGTCTAGCGGGGTCCTACGAGCAGTACTTC; CDR3 protein: CAWSGLAGSYEQYF
V gene: TRBV4-1; clone size: NA; D gene: NA; J gene: TRBJ1-1; CDR3 DNA: TGCGCCAGCAGCGTTCGGGGCCCGAACACTGAAGCTTTCTTT; CDR3 protein: CASSVRGPNTEAFF
V gene: TRBV5-4; clone size: NA; D gene: TRBD2; J gene: TRBJ2-7; CDR3 DNA: TGTGCCAGCAGCTACAGAGCGGGAGGGCCCTACGAGCAGTACTTC; CDR3 protein: CASSYRAGGPYEQYF
V gene: TRBV29-1; clone size: NA; D gene: TRBD2; J gene: TRBJ2-1; CDR3 DNA: TGCAGCGTTGAAATTAGCGGGAGGGCCTACAATGAGCAGTTCTTC; CDR3 protein: CSVEISGRAYNEQFF
V gene: TRBV6-1; clone size: few; D gene: TRBD1; J gene: TRBJ1-5; CDR3 DNA: TGTGCCAGCACGGGACAGGACAATCAGCCCCAGCATTTT; CDR3 protein: CASTGQDNQPQHF
V gene: TRBV12-5; clone size: NA; D gene: NA; J gene: TRBJ1-1; CDR3 DNA: TGTGCTAGTGGCCAGCAGGTTGAGGGTACTGAAGCTTTCTTT; CDR3 protein: CASGQQVEGTEAFF
V gene: TRBV14; clone size: NA; D gene: NA; J gene: TRBJ2-7; CDR3 DNA: TGTGCCAGCAGCCAAGAGCCGAGCGAATACGAGCAGTACTTC; CDR3 protein: CASSQEPSEYEQYF
V gene: TRBV7-9; clone size: NA; D gene: TRBD1; J gene: TRBJ1-2; CDR3 DNA: TGTGCCAGCAGCCGGACAGGCGAAGCCTTACCCTCGGATGGCTACACCTTC; CDR3 protein: CASSRTGEALPSDGYTF
V gene: TRBV7-9; clone size: NA; D gene: NA; J gene: TRBJ1-1; CDR3 DNA: TGTGCCAGCAGCTTAGGACCTAGGAAGACTGAAGCTTTCTTT; CDR3 protein: CASSLGPRKTEAFF
V gene: TRBV20-1; clone size: NA; D gene: NA; J gene: TRBJ1-1; CDR3 DNA: TGCAGTGCTATCGACACAGGGTCGACTGAAGCTTTCTTT; CDR3 protein: CSAIDTGSTEAFF
V gene: TRBV4-1; clone size: NA; D gene: NA; J gene: TRBJ2-2; CDR3 DNA: TGCGCCAGCAGCCCCCACTATGGGGGGACCGGGGAGCTGTTTTTT; CDR3 protein: CASSPHYGGTGELFF
V gene: TRBV6-1; clone size: few; D gene: NA; J gene: TRBJ2-7; CDR3 DNA: TGTGCCAGCAGCCAGGGCCATACCTACGAGCAGTACTTC; CDR3 protein: CASSQGHTYEQYF
V gene: TRBV27; clone size: NA; D gene: TRBD1; J gene: TRBJ2-2; CDR3 DNA: TGTGCCAGCAGTTCTCCGGGACAGGAGGCCACCGGGGAGCTGTTTTTT; CDR3 protein: CASSSPGQEATGELFF